This T cell receptor beta chain derives from a study of T cells in localized non-small cell lung cancer. TCRdb keeps only in-frame clones here, not all; method: immunoSEQ multiplex PCR. Of roughly 25,000 clones detected, about 90% appear once; the ten largest clones hold around 2.5%. Concerning this clone: The antigen is not known.

V gave up 1 base and J gave up 5 bases, with 9 bases separating them. The CDR3 runs to 13 residues. CDR1 MNHEY and CDR2 SVGAGI come from the germline V gene. General study results and limits: Uninvolved adjacent lung had more T cell clonality than any other tissue, topping tumor.

The sequencing used peripheral blood, collected before any cancer treatment. V and J are TRBV6-5 and TRBJ2-7; maybe TRBD2 (7 bases). The receptor comes from a woman aged 40-69 years with stage I lung adenocarcinoma. The CDR3 sequence: CASSYWRGHEQYF. CDR3 DNA: TGTGCCAGCAGTTACTGGCGGGGGCACGAGCAGTACTTC.